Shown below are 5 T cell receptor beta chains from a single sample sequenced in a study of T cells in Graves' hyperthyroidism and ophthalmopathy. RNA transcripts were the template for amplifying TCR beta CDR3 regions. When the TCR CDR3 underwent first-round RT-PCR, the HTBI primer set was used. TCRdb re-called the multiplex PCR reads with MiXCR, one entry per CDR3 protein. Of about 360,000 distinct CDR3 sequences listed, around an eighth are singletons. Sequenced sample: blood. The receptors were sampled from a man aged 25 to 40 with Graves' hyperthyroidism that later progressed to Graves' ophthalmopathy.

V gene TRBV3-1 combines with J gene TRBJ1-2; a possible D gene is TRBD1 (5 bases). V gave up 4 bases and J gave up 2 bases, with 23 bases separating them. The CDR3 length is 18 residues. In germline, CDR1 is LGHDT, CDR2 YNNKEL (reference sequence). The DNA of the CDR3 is TGTGCCAGCAGCCCGTTGGGGGGGAGAGGCCTTCAAAACTATGGCTACACCTTC. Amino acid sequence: CASSPLGGRGLQNYGYTF.

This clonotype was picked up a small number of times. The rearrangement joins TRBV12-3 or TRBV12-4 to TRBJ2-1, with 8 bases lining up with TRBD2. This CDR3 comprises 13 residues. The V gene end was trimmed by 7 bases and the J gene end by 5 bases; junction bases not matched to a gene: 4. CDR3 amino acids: CASTERGNNEQFF. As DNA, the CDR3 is TGTGCCAGCACAGAGCGGGGGAACAATGAGCAGTTCTTC.

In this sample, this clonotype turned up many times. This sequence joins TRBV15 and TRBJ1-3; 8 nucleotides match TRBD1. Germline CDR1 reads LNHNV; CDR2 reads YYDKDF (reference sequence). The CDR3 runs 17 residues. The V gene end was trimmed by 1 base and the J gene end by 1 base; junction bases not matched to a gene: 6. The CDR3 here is CATSRGTGLRSGNTIYF. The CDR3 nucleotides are TGTGCCACCAGCAGAGGGACAGGGTTAAGGTCTGGAAACACCATATATTTT.

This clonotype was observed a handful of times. The CDR3 region has the DNA TGCAGCGGGTTCGAAGGGAGTGGGGCTTTCTTT. Protein: CSGFEGSGAFF. This sequence joins TRBV20-1 and TRBJ1-1, with unresolved D. The CDR3 sequence is 11 residues long. The V gene's germline CDR1 is DFQATT and CDR2 SNEGSKA (reference sequence).

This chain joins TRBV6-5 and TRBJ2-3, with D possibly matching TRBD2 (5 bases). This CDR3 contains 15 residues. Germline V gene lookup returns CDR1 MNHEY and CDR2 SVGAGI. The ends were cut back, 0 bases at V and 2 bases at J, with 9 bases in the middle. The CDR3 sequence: CASSYSGADTDTQYF. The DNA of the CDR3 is TGTGCCAGCAGTTACTCGGGAGCGGACACAGATACGCAGTATTTT.